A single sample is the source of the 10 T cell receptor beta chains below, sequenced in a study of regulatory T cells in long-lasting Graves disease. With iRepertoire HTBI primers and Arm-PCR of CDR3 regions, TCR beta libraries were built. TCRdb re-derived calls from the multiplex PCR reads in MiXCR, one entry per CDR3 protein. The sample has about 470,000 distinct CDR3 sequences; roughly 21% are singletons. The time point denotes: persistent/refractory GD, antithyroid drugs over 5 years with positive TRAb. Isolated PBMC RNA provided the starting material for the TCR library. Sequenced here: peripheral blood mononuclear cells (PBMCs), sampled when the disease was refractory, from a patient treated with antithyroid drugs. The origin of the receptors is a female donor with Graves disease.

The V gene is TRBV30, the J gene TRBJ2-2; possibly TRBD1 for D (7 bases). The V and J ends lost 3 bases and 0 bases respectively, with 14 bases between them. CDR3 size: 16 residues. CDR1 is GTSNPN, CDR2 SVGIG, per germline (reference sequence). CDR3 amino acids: CAWRRQGLANTGELFF. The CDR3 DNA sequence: TGTGCCTGGAGGCGACAGGGACTTGCGAACACCGGGGAGCTGTTTTTT.

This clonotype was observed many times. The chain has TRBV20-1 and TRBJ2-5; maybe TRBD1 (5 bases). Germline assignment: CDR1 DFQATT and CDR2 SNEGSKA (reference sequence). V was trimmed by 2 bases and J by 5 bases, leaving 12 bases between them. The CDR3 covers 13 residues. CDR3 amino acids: CSARPRDRETQYF. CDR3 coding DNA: TGCAGTGCTAGACCCAGGGATAGGGAGACCCAGTACTTC.

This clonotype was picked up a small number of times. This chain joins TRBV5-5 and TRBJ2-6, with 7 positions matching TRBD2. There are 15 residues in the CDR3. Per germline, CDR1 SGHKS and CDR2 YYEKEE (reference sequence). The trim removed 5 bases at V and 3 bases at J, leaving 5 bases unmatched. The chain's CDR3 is CASSLGGNGANVLTF. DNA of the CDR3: TGTGCCAGCAGTCTGGGGGGGAATGGGGCCAACGTCCTGACTTTC.

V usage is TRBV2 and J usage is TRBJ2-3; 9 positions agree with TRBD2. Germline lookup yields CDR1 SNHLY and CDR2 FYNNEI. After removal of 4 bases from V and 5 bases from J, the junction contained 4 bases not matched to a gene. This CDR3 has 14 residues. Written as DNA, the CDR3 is TGTGCCAGCAGTGCTAGCGGGATGGTAGATACGCAGTATTTT. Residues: CASSASGMVDTQYF.

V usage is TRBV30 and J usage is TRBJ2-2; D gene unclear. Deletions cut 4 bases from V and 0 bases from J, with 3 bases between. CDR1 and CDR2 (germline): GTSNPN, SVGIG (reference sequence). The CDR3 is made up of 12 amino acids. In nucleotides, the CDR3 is TGTGCCTGGAATCCGAACACCGGGGAGCTGTTTTTT. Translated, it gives CAWNPNTGELFF.

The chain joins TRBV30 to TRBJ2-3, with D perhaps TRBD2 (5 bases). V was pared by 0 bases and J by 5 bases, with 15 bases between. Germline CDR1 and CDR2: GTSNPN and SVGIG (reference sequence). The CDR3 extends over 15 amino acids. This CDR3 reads CAWSVPGSGLDTQYF. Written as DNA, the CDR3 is TGTGCCTGGAGTGTACCGGGGTCGGGCTTAGATACGCAGTATTTT.

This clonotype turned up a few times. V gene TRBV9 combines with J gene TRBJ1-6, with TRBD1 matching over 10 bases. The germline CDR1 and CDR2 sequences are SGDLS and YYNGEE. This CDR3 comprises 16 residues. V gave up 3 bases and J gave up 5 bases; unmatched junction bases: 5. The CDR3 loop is CASSAMGQGNNSPLHF. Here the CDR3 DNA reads TGTGCCAGCAGCGCTATGGGACAGGGGAATAATTCACCCCTCCACTTT.

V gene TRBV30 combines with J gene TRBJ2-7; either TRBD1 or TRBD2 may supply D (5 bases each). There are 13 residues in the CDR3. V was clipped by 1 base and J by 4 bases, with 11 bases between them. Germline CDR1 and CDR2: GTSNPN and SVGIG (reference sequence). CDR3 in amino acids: CAWSAIEGYEQYF. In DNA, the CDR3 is TGTGCCTGGAGTGCCATCGAGGGGTACGAGCAGTACTTC.

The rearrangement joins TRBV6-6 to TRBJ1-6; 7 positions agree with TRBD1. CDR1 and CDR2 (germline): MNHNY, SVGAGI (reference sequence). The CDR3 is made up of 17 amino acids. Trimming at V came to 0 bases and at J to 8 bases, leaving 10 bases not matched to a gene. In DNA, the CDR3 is TGTGCCAGCAGTTACTCGAGTGCCAGGGGGTTGTATTCACCCCTCCACTTT. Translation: CASSYSSARGLYSPLHF.

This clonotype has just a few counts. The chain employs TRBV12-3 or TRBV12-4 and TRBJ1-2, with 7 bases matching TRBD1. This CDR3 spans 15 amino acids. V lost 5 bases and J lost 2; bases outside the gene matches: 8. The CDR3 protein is CASSARTGHNYGYTF. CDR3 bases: TGTGCCAGCAGTGCCCGGACAGGACACAACTATGGCTACACCTTC.